The entry that follows covers one TCR beta chain sequence. This specimen belongs to a study of blood T cell repertoires in COVID-19. The overall study: T cells, B-cell-depleted T cells, or PBMCs provided the cDNA or gDNA that served as material.

In the original processing: Quantification of nucleated cells was approximated via reference gene primer amplification. Produced via immunoSEQ multiplex PCR; TCRdb's table is partial and in-frame only. That table is the source of V, J and clone size, and D and trimming were worked out from the DNA. The data hold approximately 100,000 clones, with more than 70% observed a single time. The CDR3 has 13 residues. Trimming cost V 6 bases and J 4 bases, with 10 bases left between them. The germline V gene encodes CDR1 SGHVS and CDR2 FQNEAQ. This clonotype originated in a human donor in a cohort sampled during active COVID-19. V usage is TRBV7-8 and J usage is TRBJ1-5; D unresolved. Sequencing input: peripheral blood. CDR3 nucleotides: TGTGCCAGCAGTCCAACGGAGAATCAGCCCCAGCATTTT. Protein: CASSPTENQPQHF. Using reference TRBV7-8 and TRBJ1-5 for the parts outside the CDR3, the full variable domain is GAGVSQSPRYKVAKRGQDVALRCDPISGHVSLFWYQQALGQGPEFLTYFQNEAQLDKSGLPSDRFFAERPEGSVSTLKIQRTQQEDSAVYLCASSPTENQPQHFGDGTRLSIL.